This TCR beta chain was sequenced in a study of T cells in women clearing cervical HPV infection. Study information: Case blood drawn at lesion detection; control blood after infection cleared.

General study points: Cases and controls were distinguished at AUC 0.83 by richness and V genes. Controls had more TRBV6-7 (0.16%) than cases (about 0.11%).

This CDR3 has 17 residues. Per the germline V gene, CDR1 is KGHSH and CDR2 is LQKENI. Germline trimming cut 0 bases from V and 8 bases from J; bases unmatched to any gene: 11. For this clone: The target antigen is unknown. Sequencing ends 3 residues short of the CDR3 end; the germline J gene provides the rest.

The repertoire was sequenced with immunoSEQ multiplex PCR; TCRdb's copy has only in-frame clones and lacks some. The listing records fewer than 30,000 clones. V is TRBV18 and J is TRBJ1-4, with 8 bases matching TRBD1. Sequencing was carried out using blood buffy coat. The origin of this receptor is a woman aged 18-69 years with a cervical HPV16 infection that either progressed to CIN3+ or cleared (not recorded which). The CDR3: CASSPPGTGRGKEKLFF. The CDR3 bases that were read are TGTGCCAGCTCACCACCAGGGACAGGCCGGGGGAAAGAAAAA.